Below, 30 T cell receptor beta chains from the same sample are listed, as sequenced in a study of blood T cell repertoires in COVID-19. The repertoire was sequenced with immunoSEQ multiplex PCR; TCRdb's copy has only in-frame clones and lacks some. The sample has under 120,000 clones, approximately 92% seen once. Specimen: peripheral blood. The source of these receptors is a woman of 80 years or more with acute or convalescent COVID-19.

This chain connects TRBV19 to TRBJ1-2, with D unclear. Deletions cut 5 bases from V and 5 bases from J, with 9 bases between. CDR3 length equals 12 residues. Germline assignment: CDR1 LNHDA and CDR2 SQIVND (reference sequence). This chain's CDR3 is CASSGLAYGYTF. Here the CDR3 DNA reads TGTGCCAGTAGTGGGCTGGCTTATGGCTACACCTTC.

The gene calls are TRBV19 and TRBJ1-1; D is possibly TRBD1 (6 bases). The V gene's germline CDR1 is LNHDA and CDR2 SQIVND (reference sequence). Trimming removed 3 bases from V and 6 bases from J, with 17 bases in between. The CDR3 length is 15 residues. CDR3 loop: CASSITDSPRAEAFF. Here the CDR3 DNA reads TGTGCCAGTAGTATTACGGACAGCCCGAGGGCTGAAGCTTTCTTT.

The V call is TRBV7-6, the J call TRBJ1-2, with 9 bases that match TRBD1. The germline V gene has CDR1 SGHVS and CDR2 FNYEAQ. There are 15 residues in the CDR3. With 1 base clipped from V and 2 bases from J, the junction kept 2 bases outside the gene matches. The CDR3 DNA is TGTGCCAGCAGCTTAGGTACAGGGGGCAACTATGGCTACACCTTC. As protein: CASSLGTGGNYGYTF.

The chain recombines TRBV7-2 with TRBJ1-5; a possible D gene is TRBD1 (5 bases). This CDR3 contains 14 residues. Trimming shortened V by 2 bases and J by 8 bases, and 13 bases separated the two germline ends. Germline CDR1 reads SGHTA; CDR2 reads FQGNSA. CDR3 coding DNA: TGTGCCAGCAGCTTAATGGGACTCTTTGAGCCCCAGCATTTT. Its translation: CASSLMGLFEPQHF.

The CDR3 loop is CAISGTGGNQPQHF. The CDR3 DNA sequence: TGTGCCATCAGTGGGACAGGGGGTAATCAGCCCCAGCATTTT. V and J are TRBV10-3 and TRBJ1-5; TRBD1 agrees at 10 bases. Per germline, CDR1 ENHRY and CDR2 SYGVKD. Losses at the gene ends were 4 bases for V and 4 bases for J; bases not matched to a gene: 1. CDR3 length: 14 amino acids.

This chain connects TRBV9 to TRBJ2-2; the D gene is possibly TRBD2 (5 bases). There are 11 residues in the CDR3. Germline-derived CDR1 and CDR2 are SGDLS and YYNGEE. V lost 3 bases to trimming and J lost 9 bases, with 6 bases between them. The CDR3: CASSAGRELFF. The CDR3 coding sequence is TGTGCCAGCAGCGCCGGGAGGGAGCTGTTTTTT.

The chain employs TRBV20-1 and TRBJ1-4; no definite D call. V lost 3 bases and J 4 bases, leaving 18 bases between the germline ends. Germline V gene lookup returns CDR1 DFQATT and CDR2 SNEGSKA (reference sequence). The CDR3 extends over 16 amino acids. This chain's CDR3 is CSASAVEARFNEKLFF. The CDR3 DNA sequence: TGCAGTGCTAGTGCTGTTGAGGCAAGGTTTAATGAAAAACTGTTTTTT.

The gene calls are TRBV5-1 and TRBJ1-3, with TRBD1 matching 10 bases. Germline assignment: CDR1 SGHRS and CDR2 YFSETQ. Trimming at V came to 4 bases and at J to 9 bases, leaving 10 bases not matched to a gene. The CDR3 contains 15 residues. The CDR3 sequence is CASSVGTGDLGTIYF. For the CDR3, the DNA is TGCGCCAGCAGCGTAGGGACAGGGGATTTGGGCACCATATATTTT.

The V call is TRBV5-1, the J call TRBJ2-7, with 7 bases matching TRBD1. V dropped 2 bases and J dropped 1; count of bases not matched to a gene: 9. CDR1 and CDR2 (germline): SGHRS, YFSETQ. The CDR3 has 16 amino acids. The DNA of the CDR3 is TGCGCCAGCAGCTTTCTGTGGGCAGGGGGATCCTACGAGCAGTACTTC. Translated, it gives CASSFLWAGGSYEQYF.

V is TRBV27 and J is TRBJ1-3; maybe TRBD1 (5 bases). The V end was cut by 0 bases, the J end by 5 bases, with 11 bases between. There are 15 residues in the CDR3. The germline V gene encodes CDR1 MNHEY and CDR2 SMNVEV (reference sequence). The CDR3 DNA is TGTGCCAGCAGTTTATCGGGACTTATTAGAAACACCATATATTTT. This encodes CASSLSGLIRNTIYF.

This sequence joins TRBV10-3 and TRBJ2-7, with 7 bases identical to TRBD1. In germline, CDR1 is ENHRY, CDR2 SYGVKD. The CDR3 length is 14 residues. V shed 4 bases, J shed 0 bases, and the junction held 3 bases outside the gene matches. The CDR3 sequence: CAISGQGRSYEQYF. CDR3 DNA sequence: TGTGCCATCAGTGGACAGGGCCGCTCCTACGAGCAGTACTTC.

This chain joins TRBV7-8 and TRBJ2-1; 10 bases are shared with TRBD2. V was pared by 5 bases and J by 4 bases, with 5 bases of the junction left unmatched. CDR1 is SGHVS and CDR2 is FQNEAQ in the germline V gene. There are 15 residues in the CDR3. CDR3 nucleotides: TGTGCCAGCAGCCCAACGACTAGCGGGTACAATGAGCAGTTCTTC. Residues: CASSPTTSGYNEQFF. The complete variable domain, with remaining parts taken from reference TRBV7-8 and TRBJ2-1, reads GAGVSQSPRYKVAKRGQDVALRCDPISGHVSLFWYQQALGQGPEFLTYFQNEAQLDKSGLPSDRFFAERPEGSVSTLKIQRTQQEDSAVYLCASSPTTSGYNEQFFGPGTRLTVL.

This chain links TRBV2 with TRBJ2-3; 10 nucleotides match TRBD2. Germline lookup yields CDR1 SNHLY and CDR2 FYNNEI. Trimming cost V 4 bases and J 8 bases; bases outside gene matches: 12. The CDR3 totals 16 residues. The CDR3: CASSGEAGGPGATQYF. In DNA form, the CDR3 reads TGTGCCAGCAGTGGAGAAGCGGGGGGGCCTGGGGCTACGCAGTATTTT.

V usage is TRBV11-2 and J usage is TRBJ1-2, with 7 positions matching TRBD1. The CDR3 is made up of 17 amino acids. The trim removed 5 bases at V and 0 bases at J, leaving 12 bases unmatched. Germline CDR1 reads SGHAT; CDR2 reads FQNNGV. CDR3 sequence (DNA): TGTGCCAGCAGCCCACCTATAGGGACAGCGACTAACTATGGCTACACCTTC. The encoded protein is CASSPPIGTATNYGYTF.

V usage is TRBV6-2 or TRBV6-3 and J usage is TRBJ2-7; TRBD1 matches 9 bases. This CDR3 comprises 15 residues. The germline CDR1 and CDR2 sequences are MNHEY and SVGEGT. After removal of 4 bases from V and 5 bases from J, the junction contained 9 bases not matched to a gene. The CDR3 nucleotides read TGTGCCAGCAGTTTCCTCGGGACAGGGTGGAACGAGCAGTACTTC. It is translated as CASSFLGTGWNEQYF.

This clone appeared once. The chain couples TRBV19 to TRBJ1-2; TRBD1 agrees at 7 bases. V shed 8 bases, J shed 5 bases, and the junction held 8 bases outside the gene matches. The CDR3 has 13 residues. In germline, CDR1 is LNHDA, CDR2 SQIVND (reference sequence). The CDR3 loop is CASGPGQHYGYTF. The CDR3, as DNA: TGTGCCAGTGGTCCGGGACAGCATTATGGCTACACCTTC.

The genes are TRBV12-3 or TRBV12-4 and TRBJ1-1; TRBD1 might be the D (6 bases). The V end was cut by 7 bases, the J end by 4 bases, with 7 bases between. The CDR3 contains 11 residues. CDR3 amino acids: CASIRGTEAFF. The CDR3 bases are TGTGCCAGCATCAGGGGCACTGAAGCTTTCTTT.

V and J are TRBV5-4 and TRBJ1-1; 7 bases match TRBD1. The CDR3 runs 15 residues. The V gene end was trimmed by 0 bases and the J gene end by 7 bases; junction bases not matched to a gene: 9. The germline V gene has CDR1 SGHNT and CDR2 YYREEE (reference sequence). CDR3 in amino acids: CASSLAPGTAYEAFF. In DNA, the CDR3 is TGTGCCAGCAGCTTGGCCCCCGGGACAGCCTATGAAGCTTTCTTT.

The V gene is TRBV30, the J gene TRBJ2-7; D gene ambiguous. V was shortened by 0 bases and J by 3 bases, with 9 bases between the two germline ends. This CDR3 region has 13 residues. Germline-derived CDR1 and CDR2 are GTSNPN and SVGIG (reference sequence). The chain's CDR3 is CAWSVGPLYEQYF. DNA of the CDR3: TGTGCCTGGAGTGTGGGCCCCCTCTACGAGCAGTACTTC.

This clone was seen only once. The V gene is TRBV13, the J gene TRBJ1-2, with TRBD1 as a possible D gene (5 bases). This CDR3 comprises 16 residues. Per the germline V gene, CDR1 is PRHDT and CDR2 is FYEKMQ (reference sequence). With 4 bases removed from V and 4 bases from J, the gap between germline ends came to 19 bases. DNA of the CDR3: TGTGCCAGCAGCTCTACCTCGTCCGGGGGGAGCTATGGCTACACCTTC. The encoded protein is CASSSTSSGGSYGYTF.

The CDR3 region has the DNA TGCGCCAGCAGCTTACCCCCTAGCGGGGGGAACGGGGAGCTGTTTTTT. It yields the protein CASSLPPSGGNGELFF. This chain uses TRBV5-1 with TRBJ2-2; 11 positions match TRBD2. The CDR3 spans 16 residues. Germline V CDR1 and CDR2: SGHRS, YFSETQ. With 2 bases clipped from V and 7 bases from J, the junction kept 7 bases outside the gene matches.

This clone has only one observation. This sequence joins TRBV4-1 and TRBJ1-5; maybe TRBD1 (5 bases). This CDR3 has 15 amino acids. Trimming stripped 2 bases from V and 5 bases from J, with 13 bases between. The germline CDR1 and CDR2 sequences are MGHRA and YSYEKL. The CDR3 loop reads CASSQTGNLYQPQHF. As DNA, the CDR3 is TGCGCCAGCAGCCAAACAGGTAATCTCTATCAGCCCCAGCATTTT.

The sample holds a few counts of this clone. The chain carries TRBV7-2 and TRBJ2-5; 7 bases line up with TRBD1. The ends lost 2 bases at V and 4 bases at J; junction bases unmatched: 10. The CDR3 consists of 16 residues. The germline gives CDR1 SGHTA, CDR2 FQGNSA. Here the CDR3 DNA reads TGTGCCAGCAGCTTAAGGTGGCTAGGGGGCTTAGAGACCCAGTACTTC. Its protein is CASSLRWLGGLETQYF.

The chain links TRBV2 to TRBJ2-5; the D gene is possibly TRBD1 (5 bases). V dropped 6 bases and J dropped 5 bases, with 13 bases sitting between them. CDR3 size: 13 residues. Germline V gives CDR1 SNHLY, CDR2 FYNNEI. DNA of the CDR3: TGTGCCAGCAGCGGCAGGGATTGGGAGACCCAGTACTTC. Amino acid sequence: CASSGRDWETQYF.

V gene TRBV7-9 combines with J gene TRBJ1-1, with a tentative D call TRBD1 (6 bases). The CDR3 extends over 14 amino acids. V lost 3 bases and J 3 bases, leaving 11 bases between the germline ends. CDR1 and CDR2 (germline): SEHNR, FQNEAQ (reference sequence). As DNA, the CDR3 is TGTGCCAGCAGCTTGACAGGCTTGGACACTGAAGCTTTCTTT. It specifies CASSLTGLDTEAFF.

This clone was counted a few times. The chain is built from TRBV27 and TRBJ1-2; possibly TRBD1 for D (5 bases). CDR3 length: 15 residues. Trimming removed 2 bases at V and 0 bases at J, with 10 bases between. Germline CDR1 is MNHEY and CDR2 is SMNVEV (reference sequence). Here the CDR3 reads CASSLTGTTNYGYTF. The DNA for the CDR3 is TGTGCCAGCAGTTTAACAGGAACTACTAACTATGGCTACACCTTC.

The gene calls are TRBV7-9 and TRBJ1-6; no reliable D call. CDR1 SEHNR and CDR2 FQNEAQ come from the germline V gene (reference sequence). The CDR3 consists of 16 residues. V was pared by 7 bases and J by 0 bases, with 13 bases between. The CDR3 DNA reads TGTGCCAGCATCCCCCTGGGGAGCTCCTATAATTCACCCCTCCACTTT. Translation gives CASIPLGSSYNSPLHF.

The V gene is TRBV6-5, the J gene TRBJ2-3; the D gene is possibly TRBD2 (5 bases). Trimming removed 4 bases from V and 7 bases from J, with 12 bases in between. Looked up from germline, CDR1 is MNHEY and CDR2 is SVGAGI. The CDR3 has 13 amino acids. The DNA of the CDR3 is TGTGCCAGCAGTTCTTCTAGCATTAATACGCAGTATTTT. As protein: CASSSSSINTQYF.

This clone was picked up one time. CDR3 residues: CASSQATSGGYETQYF. CDR3 sequence (DNA): TGTGCCAGCAGCCAGGCGACTAGCGGGGGTTATGAGACCCAGTACTTC. This chain connects TRBV3-1 (or the pseudogene TRBV3-2) to TRBJ2-5; 12 bases are shared with TRBD2. J lost 5 bases, V lost 3 bases, and 7 bases had no gene match. The CDR3 loop spans 16 amino acids. The germline V gene encodes CDR1 LGHDT and CDR2 YNNKEL (reference sequence).

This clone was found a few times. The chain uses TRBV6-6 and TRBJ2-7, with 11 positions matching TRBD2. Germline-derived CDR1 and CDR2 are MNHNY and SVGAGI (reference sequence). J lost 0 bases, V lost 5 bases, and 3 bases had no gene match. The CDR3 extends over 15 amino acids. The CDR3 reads CASSPLAGGSYEQYF. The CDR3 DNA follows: TGTGCCAGCAGTCCCCTAGCGGGGGGCTCCTACGAGCAGTACTTC.